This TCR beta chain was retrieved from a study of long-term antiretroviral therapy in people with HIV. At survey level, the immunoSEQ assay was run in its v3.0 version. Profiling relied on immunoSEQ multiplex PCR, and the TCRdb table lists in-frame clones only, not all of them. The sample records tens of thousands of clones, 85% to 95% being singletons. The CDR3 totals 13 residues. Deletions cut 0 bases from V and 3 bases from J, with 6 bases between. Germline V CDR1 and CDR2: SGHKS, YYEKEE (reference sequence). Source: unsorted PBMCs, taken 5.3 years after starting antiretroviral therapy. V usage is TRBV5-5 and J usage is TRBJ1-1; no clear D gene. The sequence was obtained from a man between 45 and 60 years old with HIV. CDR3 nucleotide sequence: TGTGCCAGCAGCTTGGAAGGGCACACTGAAGCTTTCTTT. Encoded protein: CASSLEGHTEAFF. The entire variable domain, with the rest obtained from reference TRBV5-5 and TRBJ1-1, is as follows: DAGVTQSPTHLIKTRGQQVTLRCSPISGHKSVSWYQQVLGQGPQFIFQYYEKEERGRGNFPDRFSARQFPNYSSELNVNALLLGDSALYLCASSLEGHTEAFFGQGTRLTVV.